Included here is one T cell receptor (beta chain) sequence, with context. Its antigen remains unknown. V shed 0 bases and J shed 3 bases, with 8 bases lying between them. The germline gives CDR1 SGHVS, CDR2 FQNEAQ. The CDR3 totals 14 residues. Method: immunoSEQ multiplex PCR; TCRdb's copy keeps in-frame clones and lacks some. This table has around 70,000 clones, less than 90% appearing once. The sample is drawn from a study of OX40 agonist ivuxolimab in advanced cancers. In the study overall: Ivuxolimab, an antibody that agonizes OX40 (CD134), was administered to the patients. Study-wide findings and caveats: Relative to CD4+, CD8+ T cells held more expanded clones on average. Low levels of normalized T-cell clonal expansion also appeared in some nonresponders.

This receptor was obtained from an adult with an advanced solid tumor such as melanoma, head and neck, liver or kidney cancer. The sequencing here drew on CD4+ or CD8+ T cells sorted from blood, taken in a trial of the OX40 agonist ivuxolimab. This chain joins TRBV7-8 and TRBJ1-2; D is undetermined. The CDR3 reads CASSLALLDYGYTF. The CDR3 nucleotides read TGTGCCAGCAGCTTAGCGCTCCTGGACTATGGCTACACCTTC.